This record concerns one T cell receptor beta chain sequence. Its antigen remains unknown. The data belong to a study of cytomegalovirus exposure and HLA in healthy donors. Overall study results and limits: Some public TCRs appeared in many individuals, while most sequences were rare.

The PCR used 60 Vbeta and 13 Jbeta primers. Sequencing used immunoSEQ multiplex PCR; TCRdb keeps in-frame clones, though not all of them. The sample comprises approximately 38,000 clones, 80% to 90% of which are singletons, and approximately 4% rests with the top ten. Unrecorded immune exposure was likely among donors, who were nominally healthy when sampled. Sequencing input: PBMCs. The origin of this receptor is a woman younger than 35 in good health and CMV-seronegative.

The CDR3 sequence: CASSSNLVKPKRSYEQYF. CDR3 sequence (DNA): TGTGCCAGCAGTTCGAATCTTGTCAAACCTAAGCGTTCTTACGAGCAGTACTTC. The gene calls are TRBV27 and TRBJ2-7, with D unclear. Trimming took 4 bases from V and 4 from J, leaving 26 bases between them. The length of the CDR3 is 18 residues. Germline-derived CDR1 and CDR2 are MNHEY and SMNVEV (reference sequence).